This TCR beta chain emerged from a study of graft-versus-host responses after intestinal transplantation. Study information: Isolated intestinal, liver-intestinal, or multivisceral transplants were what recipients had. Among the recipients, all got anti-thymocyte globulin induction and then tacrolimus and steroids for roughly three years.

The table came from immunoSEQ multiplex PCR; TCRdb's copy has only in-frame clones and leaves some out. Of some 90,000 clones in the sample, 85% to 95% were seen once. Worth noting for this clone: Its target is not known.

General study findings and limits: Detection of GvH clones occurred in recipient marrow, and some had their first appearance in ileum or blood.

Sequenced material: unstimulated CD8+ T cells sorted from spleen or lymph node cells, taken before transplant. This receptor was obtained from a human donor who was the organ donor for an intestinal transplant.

The CDR3 region is CASSPHGGLGEETQYF. In DNA form, the CDR3 reads TGCGCCAGCAGCCCCCACGGGGGACTAGGAGAAGAGACCCAGTACTTC. J is TRBJ2-5 and V is TRBV4-1; 8 nucleotides match TRBD2. This CDR3 is built from 16 residues. V shed 4 bases and J 3 bases; nucleotides not matched to a gene: 10. The germline V gene has CDR1 MGHRA and CDR2 YSYEKL.